This T cell receptor (beta chain) stems from a study of PD-L1 blockade in urothelial cancer. Time point in this sample: peripheral blood 6 weeks after treatment start. J lost 6 bases, V lost 1 base, and 4 bases had no gene match. Germline V gives CDR1 MDHEN, CDR2 SYDVKM. The CDR3 extends over 15 amino acids. Profiled with immunoSEQ multiplex PCR; TCRdb holds only in-frame clones, not every one. The sample has more than 95,000 clones, around 86% seen once. The source of this sequence is a man aged 50-59 years with urothelial cancer. The chain joins TRBV28 to TRBJ1-5; TRBD1 matches 9 bases. Sequences were derived from PBMCs, sampled around atezolizumab (anti-PD-L1) treatment. The chain's CDR3 is CASSLSGTGSQPQHF. As DNA, the CDR3 is TGTGCCAGCAGTTTATCAGGGACAGGGAGTCAGCCCCAGCATTTT.